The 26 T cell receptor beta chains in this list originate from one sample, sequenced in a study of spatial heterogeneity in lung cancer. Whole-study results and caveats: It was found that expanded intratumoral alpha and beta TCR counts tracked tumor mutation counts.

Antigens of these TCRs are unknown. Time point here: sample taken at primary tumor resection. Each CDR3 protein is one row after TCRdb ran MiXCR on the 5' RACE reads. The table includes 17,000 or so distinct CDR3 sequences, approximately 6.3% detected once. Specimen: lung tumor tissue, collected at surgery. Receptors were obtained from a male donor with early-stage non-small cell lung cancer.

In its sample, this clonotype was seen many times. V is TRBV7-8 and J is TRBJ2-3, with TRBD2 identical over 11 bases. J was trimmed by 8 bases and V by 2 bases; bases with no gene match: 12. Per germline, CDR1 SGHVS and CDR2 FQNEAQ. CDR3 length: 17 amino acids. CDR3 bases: TGTGCCAGCAGCTTATTTTCCGGGACTAGCGGTTCGACTACGCAGTATTTT. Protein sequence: CASSLFSGTSGSTTQYF.

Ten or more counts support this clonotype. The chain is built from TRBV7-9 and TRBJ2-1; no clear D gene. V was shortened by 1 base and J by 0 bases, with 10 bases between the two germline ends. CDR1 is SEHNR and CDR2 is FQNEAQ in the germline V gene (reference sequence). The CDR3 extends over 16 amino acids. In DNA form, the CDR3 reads TGTGCCAGCAGCTTAGAGGGTCACAGCTCCTACAATGAGCAGTTCTTC. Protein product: CASSLEGHSSYNEQFF.

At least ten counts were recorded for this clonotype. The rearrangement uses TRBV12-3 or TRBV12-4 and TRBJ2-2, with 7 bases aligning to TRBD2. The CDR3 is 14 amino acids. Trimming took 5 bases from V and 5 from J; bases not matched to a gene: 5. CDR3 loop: CASSMRERTGELFF. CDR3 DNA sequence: TGTGCCAGCAGTATGCGGGAGAGGACCGGGGAGCTGTTTTTT.

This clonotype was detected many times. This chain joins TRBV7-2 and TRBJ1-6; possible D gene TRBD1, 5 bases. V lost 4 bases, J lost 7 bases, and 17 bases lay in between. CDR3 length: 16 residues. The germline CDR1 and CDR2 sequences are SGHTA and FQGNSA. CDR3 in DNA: TGTGCCAGCAGCTCAATCGGTGGCAGGGAAAATTCACCCCTCCACTTT. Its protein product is CASSSIGGRENSPLHF. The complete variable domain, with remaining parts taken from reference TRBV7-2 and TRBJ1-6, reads GAGVSQSPSNKVTEKGKDVELRCDPISGHTALYWYRQSLGQGLEFLIYFQGNSAPDKSGLPSDRFSAERTGGSVSTLTIQRTQQEDSAVYLCASSSIGGRENSPLHFGNGTRLTVT.

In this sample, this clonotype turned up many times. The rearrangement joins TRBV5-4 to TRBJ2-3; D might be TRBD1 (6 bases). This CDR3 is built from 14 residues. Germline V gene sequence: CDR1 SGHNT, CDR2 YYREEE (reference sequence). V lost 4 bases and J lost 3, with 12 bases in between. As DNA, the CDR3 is TGTGCCAGCAGCGTAACAGGGCCGACAGATACGCAGTATTTT. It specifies CASSVTGPTDTQYF.

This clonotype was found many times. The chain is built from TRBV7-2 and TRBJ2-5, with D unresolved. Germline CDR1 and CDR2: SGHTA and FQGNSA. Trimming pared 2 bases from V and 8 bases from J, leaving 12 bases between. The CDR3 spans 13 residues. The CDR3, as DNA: TGTGCCAGCAGCTTATCGCCACAGTATACCCAGTACTTC. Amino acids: CASSLSPQYTQYF.

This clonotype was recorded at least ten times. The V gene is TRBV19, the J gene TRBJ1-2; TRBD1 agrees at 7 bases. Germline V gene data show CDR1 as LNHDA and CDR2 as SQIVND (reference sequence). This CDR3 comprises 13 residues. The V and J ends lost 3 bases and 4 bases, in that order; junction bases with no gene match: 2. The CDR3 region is CASSMGTVYGYTF. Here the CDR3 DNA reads TGTGCCAGTAGTATGGGGACAGTCTATGGCTACACCTTC. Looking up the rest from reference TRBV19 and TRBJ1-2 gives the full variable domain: DGGITQSPKYLFRKEGQNVTLSCEQNLNHDAMYWYRQDPGQGLRLIYYSQIVNDFQKGDIAEGYSVSREKKESFPLTVTSAQKNPTAFYLCASSMGTVYGYTFGSGTRLTVV.

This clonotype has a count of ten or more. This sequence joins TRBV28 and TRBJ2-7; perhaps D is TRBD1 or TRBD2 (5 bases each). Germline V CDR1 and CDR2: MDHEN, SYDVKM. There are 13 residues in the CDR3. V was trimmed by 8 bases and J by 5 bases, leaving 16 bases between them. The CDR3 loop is CASGSQGAHEQYF. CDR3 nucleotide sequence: TGTGCCAGCGGGAGCCAGGGTGCCCACGAGCAGTACTTC. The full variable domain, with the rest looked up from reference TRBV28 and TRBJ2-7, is DVKVTQSSRYLVKRTGEKVFLECVQDMDHENMFWYRQDPGLGLRLIYFSYDVKMKEKGDIPEGYSVSREKKERFSLILESASTNQTSMYLCASGSQGAHEQYFGPGTRLTVT.

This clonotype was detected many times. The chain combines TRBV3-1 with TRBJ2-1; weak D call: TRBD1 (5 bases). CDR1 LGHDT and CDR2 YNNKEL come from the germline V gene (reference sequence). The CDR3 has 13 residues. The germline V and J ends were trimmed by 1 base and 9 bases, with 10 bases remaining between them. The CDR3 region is CASSQARDSEQFF. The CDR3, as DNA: TGTGCCAGCAGCCAAGCGCGAGACAGTGAGCAGTTCTTC.

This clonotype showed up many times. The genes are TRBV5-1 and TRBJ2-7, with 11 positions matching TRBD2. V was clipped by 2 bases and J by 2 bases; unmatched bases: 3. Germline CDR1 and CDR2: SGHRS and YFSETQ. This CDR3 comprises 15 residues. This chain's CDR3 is CASSLLAGAAYEQYF. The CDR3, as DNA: TGCGCCAGCAGCTTACTAGCGGGAGCGGCCTACGAGCAGTACTTC. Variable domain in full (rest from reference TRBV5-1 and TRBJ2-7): KAGVTQTPRYLIKTRGQQVTLSCSPISGHRSVSWYQQTPGQGLQFLFEYFSETQRNKGNFPGRFSGRQFSNSRSEMNVSTLELGDSALYLCASSLLAGAAYEQYFGPGTRLTVT.

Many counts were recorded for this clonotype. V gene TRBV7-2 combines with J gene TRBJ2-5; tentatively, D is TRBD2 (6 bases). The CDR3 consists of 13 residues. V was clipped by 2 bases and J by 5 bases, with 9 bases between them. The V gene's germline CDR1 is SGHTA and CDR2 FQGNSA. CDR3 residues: CASSLWEDETQYF. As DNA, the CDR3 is TGTGCCAGCAGCTTATGGGAGGACGAGACCCAGTACTTC.

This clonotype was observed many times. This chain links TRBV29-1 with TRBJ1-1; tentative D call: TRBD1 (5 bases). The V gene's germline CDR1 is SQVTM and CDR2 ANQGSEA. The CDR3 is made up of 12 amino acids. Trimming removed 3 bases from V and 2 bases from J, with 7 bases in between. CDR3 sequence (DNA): TGCAGCGTTGAGCGGGACAACACTGAAGCTTTCTTT. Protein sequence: CSVERDNTEAFF.

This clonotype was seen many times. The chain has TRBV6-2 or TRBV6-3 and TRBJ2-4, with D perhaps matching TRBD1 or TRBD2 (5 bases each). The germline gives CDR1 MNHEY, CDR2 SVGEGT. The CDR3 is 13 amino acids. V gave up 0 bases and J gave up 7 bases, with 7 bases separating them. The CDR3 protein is CASSYSGPNIQYF. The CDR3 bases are TGTGCCAGCAGTTACTCGGGACCCAACATTCAGTACTTC.

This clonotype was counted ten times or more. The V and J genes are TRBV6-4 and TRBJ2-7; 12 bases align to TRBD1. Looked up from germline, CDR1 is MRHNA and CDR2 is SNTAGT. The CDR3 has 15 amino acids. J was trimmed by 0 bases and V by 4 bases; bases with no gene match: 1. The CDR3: CASSGDRGLSYEQYF. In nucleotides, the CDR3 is TGTGCCAGCAGTGGGGACAGGGGGCTCTCCTACGAGCAGTACTTC.

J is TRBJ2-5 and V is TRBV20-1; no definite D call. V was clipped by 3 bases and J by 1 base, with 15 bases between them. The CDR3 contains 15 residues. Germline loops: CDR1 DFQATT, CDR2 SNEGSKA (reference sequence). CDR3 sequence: CSASPTRVGQETQYF. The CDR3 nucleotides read TGCAGTGCTAGCCCCACCCGGGTGGGCCAAGAGACCCAGTACTTC.

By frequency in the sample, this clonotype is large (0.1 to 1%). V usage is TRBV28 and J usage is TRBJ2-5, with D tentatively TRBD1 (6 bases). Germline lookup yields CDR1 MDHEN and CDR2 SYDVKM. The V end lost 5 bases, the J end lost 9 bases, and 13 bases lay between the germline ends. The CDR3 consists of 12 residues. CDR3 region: CASSPTYRAQYF. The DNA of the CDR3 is TGTGCCAGCAGTCCTACCTACAGGGCCCAGTACTTC.

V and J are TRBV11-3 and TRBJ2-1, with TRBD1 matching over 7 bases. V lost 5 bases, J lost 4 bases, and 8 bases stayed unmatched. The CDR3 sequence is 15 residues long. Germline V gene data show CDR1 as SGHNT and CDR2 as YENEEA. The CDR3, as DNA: TGTGCCAGCAGCCCGGGCAGGGGGTCTTACAATGAGCAGTTCTTC. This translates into CASSPGRGSYNEQFF.

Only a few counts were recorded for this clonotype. Written as DNA, the CDR3 is TGTGCCAGCAGCTTAGAAATTCGAGGTTTCAAAAACATTCAGTACTTC. It yields the protein CASSLEIRGFKNIQYF. The chain couples TRBV7-2 to TRBJ2-4; D gene ambiguous. In germline, CDR1 is SGHTA, CDR2 FQGNSA. V was shortened by 1 base and J by 3 bases, with 13 bases between the two germline ends. The CDR3 contains 16 residues.

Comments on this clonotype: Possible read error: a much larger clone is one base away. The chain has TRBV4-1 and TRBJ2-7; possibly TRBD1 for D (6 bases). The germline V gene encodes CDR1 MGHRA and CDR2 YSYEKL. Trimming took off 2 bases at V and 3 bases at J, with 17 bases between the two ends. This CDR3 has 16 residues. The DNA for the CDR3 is TGCGCCAGCAGCCAAATCCTGGGACATGCTGACTACGAGCAGTACTTC. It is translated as CASSQILGHADYEQYF.

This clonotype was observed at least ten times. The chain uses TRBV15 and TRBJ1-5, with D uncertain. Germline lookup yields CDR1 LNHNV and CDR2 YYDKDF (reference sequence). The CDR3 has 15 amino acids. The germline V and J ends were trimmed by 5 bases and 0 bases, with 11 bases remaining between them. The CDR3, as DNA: TGTGCCACCAGCCGACAAAAACTTAGCAATCAGCCCCAGCATTTT. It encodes CATSRQKLSNQPQHF.

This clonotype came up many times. The CDR3: CATSRVSYNEQFF. The CDR3 DNA follows: TGTGCCACCAGCAGAGTAAGCTACAATGAGCAGTTCTTC. The chain couples TRBV15 to TRBJ2-1; D not certain. V lost 1 base to trimming and J lost 3 bases, with 4 bases between them. The CDR3 is 13 residues long. Germline V gene lookup returns CDR1 LNHNV and CDR2 YYDKDF (reference sequence).

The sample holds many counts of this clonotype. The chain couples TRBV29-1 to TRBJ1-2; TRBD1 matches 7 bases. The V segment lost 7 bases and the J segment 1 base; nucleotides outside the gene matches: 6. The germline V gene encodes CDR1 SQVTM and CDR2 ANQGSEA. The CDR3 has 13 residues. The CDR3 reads CSAKRDSNYGYTF. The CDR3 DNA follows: TGCAGCGCAAAGCGGGACAGTAACTATGGCTACACCTTC.

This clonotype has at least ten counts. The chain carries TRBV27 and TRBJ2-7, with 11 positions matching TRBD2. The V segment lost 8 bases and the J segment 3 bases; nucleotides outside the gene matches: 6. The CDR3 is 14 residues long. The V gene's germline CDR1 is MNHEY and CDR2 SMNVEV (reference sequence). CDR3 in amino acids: CASLEGLAGYEQYF. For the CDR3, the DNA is TGTGCCAGCCTGGAAGGACTAGCGGGCTACGAGCAGTACTTC.

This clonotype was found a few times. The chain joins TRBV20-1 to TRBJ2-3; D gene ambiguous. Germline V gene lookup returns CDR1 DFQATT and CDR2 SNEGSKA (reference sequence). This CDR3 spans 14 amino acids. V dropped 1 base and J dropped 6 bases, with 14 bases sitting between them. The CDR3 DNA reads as TGCAGTGCTAGAGTCTTTGGGTCCGGGGATACGCAGTATTTT. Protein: CSARVFGSGDTQYF.

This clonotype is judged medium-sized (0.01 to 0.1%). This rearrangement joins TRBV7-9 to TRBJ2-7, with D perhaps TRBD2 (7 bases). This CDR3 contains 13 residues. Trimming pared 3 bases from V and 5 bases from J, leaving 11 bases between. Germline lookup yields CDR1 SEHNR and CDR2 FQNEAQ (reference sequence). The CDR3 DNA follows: TGTGCCAGCAGCTTGGGGGGGCTGGACGAGCAGTACTTC. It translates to CASSLGGLDEQYF.

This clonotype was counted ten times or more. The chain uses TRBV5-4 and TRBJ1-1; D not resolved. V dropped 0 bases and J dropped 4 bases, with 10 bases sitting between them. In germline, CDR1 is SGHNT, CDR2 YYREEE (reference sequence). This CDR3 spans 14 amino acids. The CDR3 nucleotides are TGTGCCAGCAGCTTGGATCAGACGGGCACTGAAGCTTTCTTT. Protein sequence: CASSLDQTGTEAFF.